The 3 T cell receptor beta chains in this list originate from one sample, sequenced in a study of cytomegalovirus exposure and HLA in healthy donors. Primers included in the PCR were 60 Vbeta and 13 Jbeta primers. Sequenced by immunoSEQ multiplex PCR; TCRdb stores in-frame clones only, minus some. This table holds 150,000 to 200,000 clones, 75% to 90% found once. The sample comprised PBMCs. All receptors come from a woman in her forties or fifties in good health and CMV-seropositive.

In this sample, this clone turned up a few times. The chain joins TRBV29-1 to TRBJ2-2, with D maybe TRBD2 (5 bases). V lost 3 bases and J 5 bases, leaving 10 bases between the germline ends. CDR3 length: 13 amino acids. Germline-derived CDR1 and CDR2 are SQVTM and ANQGSEA. The CDR3 spells CSVDGTGTGELFF. The CDR3 DNA is TGCAGCGTTGACGGTACGGGAACCGGGGAGCTGTTTTTT.

The rearrangement joins TRBV5-1 to TRBJ2-2, with D hard to call. CDR3 length: 14 amino acids. Germline CDR1 reads SGHRS; CDR2 reads YFSETQ. Trimming took 0 bases from V and 6 from J, leaving 9 bases between them. The CDR3 DNA follows: TGCGCCAGCAGCTTGGATCCGGGTGCCGGGGAGCTGTTTTTT. This sequence encodes CASSLDPGAGELFF.

The rearrangement links TRBV18 to TRBJ1-4; 8 bases align to TRBD1. Looked up from germline, CDR1 is KGHSH and CDR2 is LQKENI. CDR3 size: 15 residues. Germline trimming cut 3 bases from V and 5 bases from J; bases unmatched to any gene: 5. The CDR3 DNA reads TGTGCCAGCTCACCGCAACAGGGGGGAAATGAAAAACTGTTTTTT. It codes for CASSPQQGGNEKLFF.